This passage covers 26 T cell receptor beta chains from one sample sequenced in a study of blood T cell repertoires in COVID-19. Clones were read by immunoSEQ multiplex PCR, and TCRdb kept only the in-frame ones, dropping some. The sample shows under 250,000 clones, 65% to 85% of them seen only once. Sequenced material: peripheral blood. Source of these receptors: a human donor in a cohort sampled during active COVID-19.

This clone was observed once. The CDR3 nucleotides read TGTGCCAGCTCACCGACAGGGGGCAGTCAGCCCCAGCATTTT. The encoded protein is CASSPTGGSQPQHF. The chain has TRBV18 and TRBJ1-5, with 10 bases identical to TRBD1. The CDR3 consists of 14 residues. J gave up 6 bases and V 3 bases, and 2 bases lay outside the gene matches. CDR1 and CDR2 (germline): KGHSH, LQKENI.

The CDR3 nucleotides read TGTGCCAGCAGCTTAGATTATAGCGGGGGGGCTTCCGGGGAGCTGTTTTTT. As protein: CASSLDYSGGASGELFF. This chain links TRBV11-2 with TRBJ2-2; 11 nucleotides agree with TRBD2. The J segment lost 6 bases and the V segment lost 0 bases, leaving 6 bases of the junction unmatched. Germline V gives CDR1 SGHAT, CDR2 FQNNGV. This CDR3 is built from 17 residues.

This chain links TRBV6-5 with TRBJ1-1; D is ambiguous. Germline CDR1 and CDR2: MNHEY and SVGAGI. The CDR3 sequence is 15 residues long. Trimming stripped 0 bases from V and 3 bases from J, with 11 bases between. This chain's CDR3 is CASSYSTAQDTEAFF. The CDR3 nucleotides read TGTGCCAGCAGTTACTCAACAGCTCAGGACACTGAAGCTTTCTTT.

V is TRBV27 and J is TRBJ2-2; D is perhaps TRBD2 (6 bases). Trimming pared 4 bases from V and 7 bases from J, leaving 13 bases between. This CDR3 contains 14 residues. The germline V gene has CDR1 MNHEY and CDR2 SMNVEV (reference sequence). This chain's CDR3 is CASSSRDSGGELFF. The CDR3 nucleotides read TGTGCCAGCAGTTCCCGGGACTCGGGCGGGGAGCTGTTTTTT.

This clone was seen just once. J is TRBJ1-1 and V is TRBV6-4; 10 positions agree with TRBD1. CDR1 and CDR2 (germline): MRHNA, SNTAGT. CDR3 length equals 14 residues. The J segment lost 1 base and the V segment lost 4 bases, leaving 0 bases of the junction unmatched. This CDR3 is CASSGDRGNTEAFF. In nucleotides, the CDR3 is TGTGCCAGCAGTGGGGACAGGGGGAACACTGAAGCTTTCTTT.

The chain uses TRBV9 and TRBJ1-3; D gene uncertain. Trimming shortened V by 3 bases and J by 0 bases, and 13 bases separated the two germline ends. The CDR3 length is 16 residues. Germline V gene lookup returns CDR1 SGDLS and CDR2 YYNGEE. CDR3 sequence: CASSAPGANSGNTIYF. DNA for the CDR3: TGTGCCAGCAGCGCCCCGGGTGCGAACTCTGGAAACACCATATATTTT. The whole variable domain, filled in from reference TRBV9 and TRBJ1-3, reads DSGVTQTPKHLITATGQRVTLRCSPRSGDLSVYWYQQSLDQGLQFLIQYYNGEERAKGNILERFSAQQFPDLHSELNLSSLELGDSALYFCASSAPGANSGNTIYFGEGSWLTVV.

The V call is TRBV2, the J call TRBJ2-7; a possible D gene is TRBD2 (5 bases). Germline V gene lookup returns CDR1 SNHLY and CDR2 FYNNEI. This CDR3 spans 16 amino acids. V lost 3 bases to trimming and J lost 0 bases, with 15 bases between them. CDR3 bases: TGTGCCAGCAGTGACGGAAGCGGTCTAGTCTCCTACGAGCAGTACTTC. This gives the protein CASSDGSGLVSYEQYF.

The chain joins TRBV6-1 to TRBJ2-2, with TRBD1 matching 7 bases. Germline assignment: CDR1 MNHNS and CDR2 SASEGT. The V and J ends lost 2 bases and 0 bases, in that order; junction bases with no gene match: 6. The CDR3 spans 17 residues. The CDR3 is CASSESRQGPNTGELFF. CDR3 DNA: TGTGCCAGCAGTGAATCCAGACAGGGCCCGAACACCGGGGAGCTGTTTTTT.

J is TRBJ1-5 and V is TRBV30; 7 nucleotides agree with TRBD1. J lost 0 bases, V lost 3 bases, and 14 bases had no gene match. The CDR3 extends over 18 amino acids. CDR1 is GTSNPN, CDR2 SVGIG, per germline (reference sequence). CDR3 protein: CAWSRRRTGENSNQPQHF. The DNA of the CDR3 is TGTGCCTGGAGCCGAAGGAGGACAGGAGAAAATAGCAATCAGCCCCAGCATTTT.

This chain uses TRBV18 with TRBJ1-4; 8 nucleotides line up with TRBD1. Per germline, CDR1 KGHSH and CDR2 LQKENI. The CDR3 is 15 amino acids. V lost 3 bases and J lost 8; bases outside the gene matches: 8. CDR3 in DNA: TGTGCCAGCTCACCCGGGGGGACAGGAAGAGAAAAACTGTTTTTT. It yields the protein CASSPGGTGREKLFF.

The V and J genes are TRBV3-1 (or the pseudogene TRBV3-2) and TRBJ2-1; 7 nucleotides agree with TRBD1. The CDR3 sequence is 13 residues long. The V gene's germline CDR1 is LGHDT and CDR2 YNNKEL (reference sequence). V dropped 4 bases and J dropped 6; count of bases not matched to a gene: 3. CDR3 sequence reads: CASSRGQTNEQFF. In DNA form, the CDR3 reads TGTGCCAGCAGCCGGGGACAGACCAATGAGCAGTTCTTC.

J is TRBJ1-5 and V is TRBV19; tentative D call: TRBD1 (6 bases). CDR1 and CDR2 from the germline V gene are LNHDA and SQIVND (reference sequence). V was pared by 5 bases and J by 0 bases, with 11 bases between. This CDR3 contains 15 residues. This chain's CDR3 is CASSHRANSNQPQHF. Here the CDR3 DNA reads TGTGCCAGTAGTCACAGGGCTAATAGCAATCAGCCCCAGCATTTT.

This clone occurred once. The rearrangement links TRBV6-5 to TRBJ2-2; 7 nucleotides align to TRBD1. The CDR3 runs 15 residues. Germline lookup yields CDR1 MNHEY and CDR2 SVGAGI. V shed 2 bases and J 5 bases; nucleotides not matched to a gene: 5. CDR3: CASSYMGQQTGELFF. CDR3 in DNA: TGTGCCAGCAGTTACATGGGACAGCAGACCGGGGAGCTGTTTTTT.

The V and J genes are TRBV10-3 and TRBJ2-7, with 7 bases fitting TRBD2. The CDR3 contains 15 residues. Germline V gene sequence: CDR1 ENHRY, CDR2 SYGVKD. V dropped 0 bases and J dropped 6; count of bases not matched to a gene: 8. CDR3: CAISESRDYLSEQYF. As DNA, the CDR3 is TGTGCCATCAGTGAGTCGAGGGACTACCTGTCCGAGCAGTACTTC.

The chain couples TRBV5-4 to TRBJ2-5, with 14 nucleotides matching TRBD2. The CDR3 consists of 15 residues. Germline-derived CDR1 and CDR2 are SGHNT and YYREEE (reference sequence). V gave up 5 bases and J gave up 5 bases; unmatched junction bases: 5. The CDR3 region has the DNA TGTGCCAGCAGACTGACTAGCGGGGGGGAGGAGACCCAGTACTTC. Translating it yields CASRLTSGGEETQYF.

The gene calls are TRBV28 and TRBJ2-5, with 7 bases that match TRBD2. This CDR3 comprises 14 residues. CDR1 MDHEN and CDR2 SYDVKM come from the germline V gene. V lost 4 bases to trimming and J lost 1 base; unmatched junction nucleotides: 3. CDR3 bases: TGTGCCAGCAGTTGGGGCGGGGGCCAAGAGACCCAGTACTTC. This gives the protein CASSWGGGQETQYF.

The CDR3 coding sequence is TGTGCCAGCAGCGGCGCGCTCGGGACAGGGGACTACAATGAGCAGTTCTTC. It encodes CASSGALGTGDYNEQFF. The chain couples TRBV2 to TRBJ2-1, with TRBD1 matching over 10 bases. J gave up 3 bases and V 6 bases, and 11 bases lay outside the gene matches. Germline V gives CDR1 SNHLY, CDR2 FYNNEI. CDR3 size: 17 residues.

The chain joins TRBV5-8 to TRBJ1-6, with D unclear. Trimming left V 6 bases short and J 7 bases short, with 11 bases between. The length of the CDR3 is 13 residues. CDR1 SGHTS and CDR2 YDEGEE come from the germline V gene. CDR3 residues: CASTAVRNSPLHF. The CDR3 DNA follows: TGTGCCAGCACCGCCGTACGGAATTCACCCCTCCACTTT.

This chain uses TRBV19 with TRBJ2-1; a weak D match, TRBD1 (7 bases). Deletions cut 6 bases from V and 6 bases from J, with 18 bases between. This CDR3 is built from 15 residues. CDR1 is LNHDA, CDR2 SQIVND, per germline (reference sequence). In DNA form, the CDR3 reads TGTGCCAGTAGGAAAGGGGGGCGGGACAGCAATGAGCAGTTCTTC. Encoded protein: CASRKGGRDSNEQFF.

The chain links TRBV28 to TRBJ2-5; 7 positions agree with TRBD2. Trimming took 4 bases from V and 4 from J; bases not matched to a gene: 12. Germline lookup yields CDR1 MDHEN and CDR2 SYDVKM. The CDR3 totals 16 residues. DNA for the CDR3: TGTGCCAGCAGTTCACCCCAGGGAGGGCCAGGAGAGACCCAGTACTTC. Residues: CASSSPQGGPGETQYF.

In nucleotides, the CDR3 is TGCGCCAGCAACCGGGAGTTTAATTCACCCCTCCACTTT. It specifies CASNREFNSPLHF. The V and J genes are TRBV5-1 and TRBJ1-6; D remains unclear. The CDR3 loop spans 13 amino acids. The ends were cut back, 6 bases at V and 6 bases at J, with 10 bases in the middle. Germline V gene data show CDR1 as SGHRS and CDR2 as YFSETQ.

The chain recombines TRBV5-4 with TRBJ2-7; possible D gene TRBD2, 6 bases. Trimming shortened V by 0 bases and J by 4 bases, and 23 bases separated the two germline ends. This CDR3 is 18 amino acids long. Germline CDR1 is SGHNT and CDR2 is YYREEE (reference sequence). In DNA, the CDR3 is TGTGCCAGCAGCTTGGCCCCGGAGGGCAGGGAACTCTTTTACGAGCAGTACTTC. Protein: CASSLAPEGRELFYEQYF.

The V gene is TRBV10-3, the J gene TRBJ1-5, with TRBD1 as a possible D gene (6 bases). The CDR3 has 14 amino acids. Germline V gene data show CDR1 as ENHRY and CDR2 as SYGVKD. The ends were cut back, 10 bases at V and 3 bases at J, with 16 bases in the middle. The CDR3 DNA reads TGTGCCACCTTACAGGGTTCAGACAATCAGCCCCAGCATTTT. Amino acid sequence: CATLQGSDNQPQHF.

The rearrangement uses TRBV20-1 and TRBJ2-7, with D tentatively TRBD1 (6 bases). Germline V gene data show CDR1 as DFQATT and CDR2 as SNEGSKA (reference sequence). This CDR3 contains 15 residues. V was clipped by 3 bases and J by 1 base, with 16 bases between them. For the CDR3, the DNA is TGCAGTGCTAGTTATCGCAGGGGTGTATCCTACGAGCAGTACTTC. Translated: CSASYRRGVSYEQYF.

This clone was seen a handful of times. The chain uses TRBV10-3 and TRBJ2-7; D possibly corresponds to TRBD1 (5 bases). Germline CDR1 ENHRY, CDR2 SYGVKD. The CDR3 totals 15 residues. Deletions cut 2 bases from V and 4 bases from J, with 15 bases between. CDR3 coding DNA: TGTGCCATCAGTGAGAGGGGCGGAGACGCTTACGAGCAGTACTTC. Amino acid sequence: CAISERGGDAYEQYF.

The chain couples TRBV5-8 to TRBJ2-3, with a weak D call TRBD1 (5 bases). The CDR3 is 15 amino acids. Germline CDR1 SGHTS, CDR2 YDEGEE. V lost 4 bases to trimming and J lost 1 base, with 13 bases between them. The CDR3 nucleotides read TGTGCCAGCAGCATGGACACCGCCGGCACAGATACGCAGTATTTT. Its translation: CASSMDTAGTDTQYF.